These 29 T cell receptor beta chains came from one sample sequenced in a study of beta chain features in type 1 diabetes. Whole-study results and caveats: Moderately but significantly shorter TCRB CDR3s were found in Type 1 diabetes patients in all four CD4+ subsets.

Expressed TCRB transcripts were sequenced after all isolated RNA was converted to cDNA. This table comes from immunoSEQ multiplex PCR, and its TCRdb copy is limited to in-frame clones, with some not included. Of around 600,000 clones listed, around 12% are singletons. Their target antigens are unknown. Sample: naive CD4+ T cells from blood. The source is a man aged 30-40 years with type 1 diabetes.

CDR3: CASSPRFANYGYTF. The CDR3 DNA reads TGTGCCAGCAGCCCGCGGTTCGCTAACTATGGCTACACCTTC. This chain links TRBV5-4 with TRBJ1-2; no clear D gene. Germline CDR1 SGHNT, CDR2 YYREEE (reference sequence). The V gene lost 4 bases and the J gene lost 0 bases, with 10 bases spanning the gap. The CDR3 loop spans 14 amino acids. Looking up the rest from reference TRBV5-4 and TRBJ1-2 gives the full variable domain: ETGVTQSPTHLIKTRGQQVTLRCSSQSGHNTVSWYQQALGQGPQFIFQYYREEENGRGNFPPRFSGLQFPNYSSELNVNALELDDSALYLCASSPRFANYGYTFGSGTRLTVV.

The V call is TRBV6-1, the J call TRBJ2-2; D may be TRBD2 (5 bases). This CDR3 spans 13 amino acids. Germline V gene data show CDR1 as MNHNS and CDR2 as SASEGT. Trimming stripped 5 bases from V and 7 bases from J, with 11 bases between. Here the CDR3 DNA reads TGTGCCAGCAGTCGCACCGGGAACGGGGAGCTGTTTTTT. Translation gives CASSRTGNGELFF.

This chain links TRBV5-1 with TRBJ2-1, with unresolved D. The V and J ends lost 0 bases and 2 bases respectively, with 6 bases between them. This CDR3 has 14 amino acids. The germline V gene has CDR1 SGHRS and CDR2 YFSETQ. The CDR3 coding sequence is TGCGCCAGCAGCTTGGAGCTTACCTACAATGAGCAGTTCTTC. It encodes CASSLELTYNEQFF.

V gene TRBV29-1 combines with J gene TRBJ1-1, with 7 bases fitting TRBD1. Germline V CDR1 and CDR2: SQVTM, ANQGSEA. This CDR3 is 11 amino acids long. Germline trimming cut 7 bases from V and 7 bases from J; bases unmatched to any gene: 6. As DNA, the CDR3 is TGCAGCGCTCGACAGGGAAATGAAGCTTTCTTT. Amino acid sequence: CSARQGNEAFF.

This clone was seen more than once but under ten times. The chain uses TRBV4-2 and TRBJ2-2; D is perhaps TRBD2 (6 bases). V was trimmed by 4 bases and J by 5 bases, leaving 17 bases between them. CDR3 size: 16 residues. Germline CDR1 reads LGHNA; CDR2 reads YNFKEQ. The CDR3 sequence: CASSPDSGVGTGELFF. In DNA form, the CDR3 reads TGTGCCAGCAGCCCAGATAGCGGAGTCGGAACCGGGGAGCTGTTTTTT.

V and J are TRBV14 and TRBJ2-1, with a tentative D call TRBD2 (6 bases). V was cut by 0 bases and J by 4 bases, with 13 bases left in between. CDR3 length: 16 amino acids. Germline CDR1 SGHDN, CDR2 FVKESK. The CDR3 DNA is TGTGCCAGCAGCCAAGAAGTAGCGGTGGCTTACAATGAGCAGTTCTTC. Residues: CASSQEVAVAYNEQFF.

This clone was found a few times. The chain joins TRBV2 to TRBJ2-1, with 10 bases fitting TRBD1. V trimming: 6 bases; J trimming: 7 bases; junction bases outside the gene matches: 9. Looked up from germline, CDR1 is SNHLY and CDR2 is FYNNEI. This CDR3 contains 15 residues. DNA for the CDR3: TGTGCCAGCAGGCAAGGACAGGGGGACTTTAATGAGCAGTTCTTC. Amino acids: CASRQGQGDFNEQFF.

V is TRBV19 and J is TRBJ1-6; TRBD1 matches 9 bases. Germline-derived CDR1 and CDR2 are LNHDA and SQIVND (reference sequence). The CDR3 sequence is 15 residues long. J lost 9 bases, V lost 6 bases, and 9 bases had no gene match. CDR3 protein: CASRLGQGKVSPLHF. CDR3 nucleotides: TGTGCCAGTAGACTGGGACAGGGAAAGGTTTCACCCCTCCACTTT.

The chain joins TRBV28 to TRBJ2-1; D gene unclear. CDR3 size: 11 residues. V lost 8 bases and J 4 bases, leaving 6 bases between the germline ends. Germline-derived CDR1 and CDR2 are MDHEN and SYDVKM. In nucleotides, the CDR3 is TGTGCCAGCGGCACATACAATGAGCAGTTCTTC. Its protein product is CASGTYNEQFF. Complete variable domain (other parts from reference TRBV28 and TRBJ2-1): DVKVTQSSRYLVKRTGEKVFLECVQDMDHENMFWYRQDPGLGLRLIYFSYDVKMKEKGDIPEGYSVSREKKERFSLILESASTNQTSMYLCASGTYNEQFFGPGTRLTVL.

The chain has TRBV27 and TRBJ2-3; D perhaps matches TRBD2 (6 bases). The CDR3 loop spans 17 amino acids. Trimming left V 5 bases short and J 1 base short, with 19 bases between. Germline assignment: CDR1 MNHEY and CDR2 SMNVEV (reference sequence). CDR3 nucleotide sequence: TGTGCCAGCAGTCCCCCCCCCGCGGGGCTTGGCACAGATACGCAGTATTTT. Translated: CASSPPPAGLGTDTQYF.

This sequence joins TRBV5-1 and TRBJ1-2; D remains ambiguous. The CDR3 contains 12 residues. Germline loops: CDR1 SGHRS, CDR2 YFSETQ. Trimming shortened V by 4 bases and J by 3 bases, and 7 bases separated the two germline ends. The CDR3 loop reads CASSETDYGYTF. The CDR3, as DNA: TGCGCCAGCAGCGAGACGGACTATGGCTACACCTTC.

In DNA, the CDR3 is TGTGCCAGCAGTGCCTCCACCTCCGGAGAGACCCAGTACTTC. Translating it yields CASSASTSGETQYF. V usage is TRBV2 and J usage is TRBJ2-5; no reliable D call. Germline V lookup: CDR1 SNHLY, CDR2 FYNNEI. V dropped 4 bases and J dropped 4 bases, with 13 bases sitting between them. CDR3 size: 14 residues.

This clone appeared a few times. The V call is TRBV4-2, the J call TRBJ1-2; the match to TRBD1 covers 8 bases. The CDR3 contains 15 residues. Trimming at V came to 0 bases and at J to 6 bases, leaving 6 bases not matched to a gene. Germline V gene sequence: CDR1 LGHNA, CDR2 YNFKEQ. CDR3 in DNA: TGTGCCAGCAGCCAAGATGGGGAGACAGGGGATGGCTACACCTTC. This sequence encodes CASSQDGETGDGYTF.

The rearrangement links TRBV9 to TRBJ2-2; perhaps TRBD2 as D (6 bases). V lost 3 bases, J lost 4 bases, and 13 bases lay in between. The CDR3 is 15 residues long. Germline loops: CDR1 SGDLS, CDR2 YYNGEE. Here the CDR3 DNA reads TGTGCCAGCAGCGGCCGGGAGAAATCCACCGGGGAGCTGTTTTTT. Translating gives CASSGREKSTGELFF. Drawing the rest from reference TRBV9 and TRBJ2-2, the complete variable domain is DSGVTQTPKHLITATGQRVTLRCSPRSGDLSVYWYQQSLDQGLQFLIQYYNGEERAKGNILERFSAQQFPDLHSELNLSSLELGDSALYFCASSGREKSTGELFFGEGSRLTVL.

This clone came up a few times. DNA for the CDR3: TGTGCCAGCAGCTTTGAATCGGGGGTCCCCACTGAAGCTTTCTTT. This codes for CASSFESGVPTEAFF. The chain employs TRBV7-2 and TRBJ1-1, with a possible D match to TRBD1 (5 bases). CDR3 length equals 15 residues. The germline V and J ends were trimmed by 3 bases and 4 bases, with 15 bases remaining between them. Germline V CDR1 and CDR2: SGHTA, FQGNSA.

This clone was recorded a few times. This chain uses TRBV7-9 with TRBJ2-1; tentatively, D is TRBD1 (6 bases). V dropped 1 base and J dropped 5 bases, with 12 bases sitting between them. The CDR3 runs 15 residues. Germline V gene sequence: CDR1 SEHNR, CDR2 FQNEAQ (reference sequence). The CDR3 DNA follows: TGTGCCAGCAGCTTAGGCGACAGGTCCAACAATGAGCAGTTCTTC. Its protein product is CASSLGDRSNNEQFF.

This clone was seen more than once but under ten times. The gene calls are TRBV2 and TRBJ1-1, with a possible D match to TRBD1 (6 bases). Germline V lookup: CDR1 SNHLY, CDR2 FYNNEI. The CDR3 is 14 residues long. V was cut by 5 bases and J by 0 bases, with 10 bases left in between. The CDR3 DNA sequence: TGTGCCAGCAGTTCGGGACAAGTGAACACTGAAGCTTTCTTT. This gives the protein CASSSGQVNTEAFF.

Concerning this clone: This sample also contains other DNA sequences that code for the same CDR3. CDR3 nucleotides: TGTGCCAGCAGTTCCACTGGAAACACCATATATTTT. It is translated as CASSSTGNTIYF. The chain has TRBV6-5 and TRBJ1-3, with D unresolved. V lost 4 bases, J lost 2 bases, and 3 bases lay in between. This CDR3 region has 12 residues. Germline V gene lookup returns CDR1 MNHEY and CDR2 SVGAGI.

The rearrangement joins TRBV27 to TRBJ1-1; D is unclear. CDR1 is MNHEY and CDR2 is SMNVEV in the germline V gene (reference sequence). This CDR3 has 11 residues. Trimming shortened V by 9 bases and J by 5 bases, and 10 bases separated the two germline ends. CDR3 in DNA: TGTGCCAGTTTCGGTTGGACTGAAGCTTTCTTT. It yields the protein CASFGWTEAFF.

This clone was seen a few times. This chain links TRBV7-2 with TRBJ2-3; 9 nucleotides match TRBD2. The CDR3 runs to 15 residues. The V gene end was trimmed by 5 bases and the J gene end by 1 base; junction bases not matched to a gene: 4. Germline-derived CDR1 and CDR2 are SGHTA and FQGNSA. Written as DNA, the CDR3 is TGTGCCAGCAGCGCCTTAGCGGGGGGCACAGATACGCAGTATTTT. As protein: CASSALAGGTDTQYF.

CDR3 loop: CASSLAGILNEKLFF. CDR3 nucleotide sequence: TGTGCCAGCAGCTTAGCCGGGATTCTCAATGAAAAACTGTTTTTT. J is TRBJ1-4 and V is TRBV7-9; D remains ambiguous. CDR1 and CDR2 from the germline V gene are SEHNR and FQNEAQ (reference sequence). CDR3 length equals 15 residues. V was shortened by 0 bases and J by 5 bases, with 10 bases between the two germline ends.

This chain links TRBV5-6 with TRBJ1-2; no clear D gene. CDR3 length equals 13 residues. Germline V gene lookup returns CDR1 SGHDT and CDR2 YYEEEE. V lost 0 bases, J lost 7 bases, and 10 bases lay in between. The CDR3 spells CASSLAGTAGYTF. DNA for the CDR3: TGTGCCAGCAGCTTGGCGGGCACCGCTGGCTACACCTTC.

The chain couples TRBV4-2 to TRBJ2-3; D is ambiguous. Per germline, CDR1 LGHNA and CDR2 YNFKEQ. The CDR3 is made up of 17 amino acids. The V end was cut by 0 bases, the J end by 1 base, with 14 bases between. CDR3 region: CASSQDYNLLRTDTQYF. The CDR3 DNA is TGTGCCAGCAGCCAAGATTACAACCTTCTCCGCACAGATACGCAGTATTTT.

The rearrangement joins TRBV25-1 to TRBJ2-4; maybe TRBD1 (6 bases). The length of the CDR3 is 17 residues. Trimming removed 1 base at V and 8 bases at J, with 21 bases between. In germline, CDR1 is MGHDK, CDR2 SYGVNS. The CDR3 spells CASSESRDMQLRDIQYF. As DNA, the CDR3 is TGTGCCAGCAGTGAATCAAGGGACATGCAACTTAGAGACATTCAGTACTTC.

The chain employs TRBV18 and TRBJ2-2; the D gene is possibly TRBD1 (6 bases). Trimming took 6 bases from V and 1 from J, leaving 12 bases between them. This CDR3 comprises 15 residues. Germline V lookup: CDR1 KGHSH, CDR2 LQKENI. This CDR3 reads CASSRDIRNTGELFF. In DNA, the CDR3 is TGTGCCAGCTCCCGGGACATACGGAACACCGGGGAGCTGTTTTTT. Supplemented by reference TRBV18 and TRBJ2-2, the full variable domain reads NAGVMQNPRHLVRRRGQEARLRCSPMKGHSHVYWYRQLPEEGLKFMVYLQKENIIDESGMPKERFSAEFPKEGPSILRIQQVVRGDSAAYFCASSRDIRNTGELFFGEGSRLTVL.

The chain has TRBV29-1 and TRBJ1-6; no definite D call. Per germline, CDR1 SQVTM and CDR2 ANQGSEA. This CDR3 comprises 13 residues. Trimming stripped 4 bases from V and 0 bases from J, with 4 bases between. The CDR3 protein is CSVASSYNSPLHF. CDR3 DNA: TGCAGCGTTGCCAGCTCCTATAATTCACCCCTCCACTTT. The full variable domain, rest sourced from reference TRBV29-1 and TRBJ1-6, is SAVISQKPSRDICQRGTSLTIQCQVDSQVTMMFWYRQQPGQSLTLIATANQGSEATYESGFVIDKFPISRPNLTFSTLTVSNMSPEDSSIYLCSVASSYNSPLHFGNGTRLTVT.

The chain combines TRBV2 with TRBJ1-5, with unresolved D. V was cut by 3 bases and J by 3 bases, with 9 bases left in between. This CDR3 has 14 residues. Germline CDR1 is SNHLY and CDR2 is FYNNEI. CDR3 sequence reads: CASSDWGSNQPQHF. DNA of the CDR3: TGTGCCAGCAGTGACTGGGGATCCAATCAGCCCCAGCATTTT.

This clone has just a few counts. The J gene is TRBJ2-3, the V gene TRBV7-9, with D perhaps TRBD1 (6 bases). With 5 bases removed from V and 2 bases from J, the gap between germline ends came to 11 bases. CDR1 is SEHNR, CDR2 FQNEAQ, per germline (reference sequence). The CDR3 runs to 14 residues. The CDR3 protein is CASSTGKITDTQYF. Here the CDR3 DNA reads TGTGCCAGCAGCACAGGGAAGATCACAGATACGCAGTATTTT. Full variable domain (missing parts from reference TRBV7-9 and TRBJ2-3): DTGVSQNPRHKITKRGQNVTFRCDPISEHNRLYWYRQTLGQGPEFLTYFQNEAQLEKSRLLSDRFSAERPKGSFSTLEIQRTEQGDSAMYLCASSTGKITDTQYFGPGTRLTVL.

The CDR3 is CSVPQPLRTLTNYGYTF. The CDR3 region has the DNA TGCAGCGTTCCCCAACCACTAAGGACACTGACTAACTATGGCTACACCTTC. This sequence joins TRBV29-1 and TRBJ1-2; D is possibly TRBD1 (5 bases). V dropped 5 bases and J dropped 0 bases, with 22 bases sitting between them. There are 17 residues in the CDR3. Germline CDR1 is SQVTM and CDR2 is ANQGSEA.